The TCR beta chain under discussion was sequenced for a study of cytomegalovirus exposure and HLA in healthy donors. Study-level background: The use of the same platform for the 100 to 150 validation repertoires and the 550 to 700 first-cohort repertoires was reported by a later analysis.

Points on this clone: Antigen unknown.

The data were produced by immunoSEQ multiplex PCR, yet TCRdb's version contains in-frame clones alone and is incomplete. Of about 150,000 clones listed, 90% were seen once; the top ten hold around 5.9%. Whole-study findings and limits: For cytomegalovirus status, the classifier reportedly gave diagnoses with high specificity and sensitivity. According to a subsequent analysis, TCR clusters identified in the first cohort showed a tendency to co-occur across the roughly 130 validation repertoires.

This TCR came from a woman aged 25 to 39 in good health and CMV-seropositive. Sequencing was performed on PBMCs.

The CDR3 protein is CSVESPPLQYF. DNA for the CDR3: TGCAGCGTTGAGAGCCCCCCCTTGCAGTACTTC. The chain uses TRBV29-1 and TRBJ2-7, with D unclear. The CDR3 sequence is 11 residues long. Germline-derived CDR1 and CDR2 are SQVTM and ANQGSEA. The V and J ends lost 3 bases and 9 bases respectively, with 12 bases between them.